This T cell receptor (beta chain) is from a study of blood T cell repertoires in COVID-19 (dated by TCRdb to the early 2020s). General notes on the study: Samples from collaborators originated in the United States, Italy and Spain and spanned both the acute and convalescent phases of COVID-19. The prospective study material was composed of cDNA or gDNA derived from T cells, B-cell-depleted T cells, or PBMCs. Deeply sampled blood TCRbeta repertoires from subjects exposed to, actively infected with, or recovered from COVID-19 were included in the dataset. The repertoires were released in a freely available public database meant as a resource for research on the immune response to SARS-CoV-2. The samples were drawn from the first 160 participants of the ongoing ImmuneRACE study and from 950 to 1,500 subjects provided by 6 global collaborators. The sample metadata nearly always contained a de-identified subject ID, COVID-19 status, age in years and sex. Where available, HLA class I and class II types were taken from metadata supplied by the sample provider and were not determined by assay-based typing. Points the paper makes about the study in general: Clinical and demographic metadata were provided uncurated, with the amount varying by source and participant.

Note on this clone: Its antigen remains unidentified. The input lacks base qualities; no much larger clone sits a single base away.

Each collaborating institution followed its own protocols to collect whole blood in K2EDTA tubes. For TCRbeta analysis, collaborators shipped samples in one of three forms: frozen whole blood, isolated PBMCs, or DNA extracted from either of those sample types. CDR1 MDHEN and CDR2 SYDVKM were looked up in the germline V gene. Measured from the cysteine to the phenylalanine, the CDR3 is 13 residues long. Here the CDR3 DNA is all that survives: 39 bases in frame from base 1. The junction carries 9 bases between V and J, which are trimmed by 6 bases and 6 bases respectively. TCRbeta CDR3 regions were amplified from genomic DNA using the immunoSEQ Assay, a bias-controlled multiplex PCR. The study's own analysis went as follows. Nucleated cell counts per sample were estimated from amplification of reference gene primers within the assay. To quantify the absolute abundance of each unique TCRbeta CDR3 rearrangement, sequence reads were collapsed and filtered. For each sample, productive Simpson clonality was calculated by taking the square root of Simpson's diversity index across productive rearrangements. Not all clones reach the TCRdb copy of this immuneACCESS table, which keeps in-frame sequences only. Checked studies attribute under half of the gap to unresolved V genes and leave the rest unexplained. The DNA gave D and trimming, while V, J and clone size come from that table. The sample table holds approximately 65,000 clones, of which roughly nine tenths were seen once. Of the sample, around 5.2% is held by the ten largest clones.

The chain uses TRBV28 and TRBJ1-6, with TRBD1 tentatively as D gene (5 bases match). The receptor was derived from a woman between 50 and 59 years old with active COVID-19. The sequencing sample was made of peripheral blood. The sequenced DNA is TGTGCCAGCAGCCCCCAGGGTAATTCACCCCTCCACTTT. Translated, it reads CASSPQGNSPLHF.